The entry below describes one T cell receptor beta chain. Amplification of TCR alpha and beta CDR3 regions from RNA used iRepertoire nested multiplex PCR. From the multiplex PCR reads, TCRdb called clonotypes with MiXCR, one entry per CDR3 protein. Of about 140,000 distinct CDR3 sequences in the sample, about two fifths are singletons; the top ten hold over 15%. This record belongs to a study of glioma-infiltrating T cells. The CDR3 contains 12 residues. Germline-derived CDR1 and CDR2 are LGHNT and FRNRAP. V gave up 3 bases and J gave up 5 bases, with 7 bases separating them. This clonotype was obtained from a human donor with low-grade glioma or glioblastoma, undergoing nonglioma brain surgery, or in good health (not recorded which). V gene TRBV12-5 combines with J gene TRBJ1-1, with D unclear. The sequencing sample was made of glioma tissue, nonneoplastic brain tissue, or PBMCs (not recorded which). The CDR3 DNA reads as TGTGCTAGTGGTTTTATGGAAACTGAAGCTTTCTTT. Residues: CASGFMETEAFF. The full variable domain, its missing parts supplied by reference TRBV12-5 and TRBJ1-1, is DARVTQTPRHKVTEMGQEVTMRCQPILGHNTVFWYRQTMMQGLELLAYFRNRAPLDDSGMPKDRFSAEMPDATLATLKIQPSEPRDSAVYFCASGFMETEAFFGQGTRLTVV.